This T cell receptor (beta chain) appears in the sequencing data of a study of a mutant IDH1 vaccine in newly diagnosed glioma. Measured with immunoSEQ multiplex PCR; TCRdb has only the in-frame clones, and not every one. The data hold about 64,000 clones, with approximately 85% observed a single time. Sample time point: week 23, last vaccination. Doses comprised 300 ug of mutant IDH1 20-mer peptide each, plus topical imiquimod. Looked up from germline, CDR1 is MDHEN and CDR2 is SYDVKM. The CDR3 runs 14 residues. V was trimmed by 3 bases and J by 0 bases, leaving 8 bases between them. With regard to this clone: Its target is not known.

The specimen comprised PBMCs, sampled from a glioma patient whose treatment included an IDH1 peptide vaccine. The chain combines TRBV28 with TRBJ1-2, with no clear D. This clonotype was sampled from a man younger than 45 with glioma. The CDR3 nucleotides are TGTGCCAGCAGTTTCCGACAATCTAACTATGGCTACACCTTC. Translating gives CASSFRQSNYGYTF.